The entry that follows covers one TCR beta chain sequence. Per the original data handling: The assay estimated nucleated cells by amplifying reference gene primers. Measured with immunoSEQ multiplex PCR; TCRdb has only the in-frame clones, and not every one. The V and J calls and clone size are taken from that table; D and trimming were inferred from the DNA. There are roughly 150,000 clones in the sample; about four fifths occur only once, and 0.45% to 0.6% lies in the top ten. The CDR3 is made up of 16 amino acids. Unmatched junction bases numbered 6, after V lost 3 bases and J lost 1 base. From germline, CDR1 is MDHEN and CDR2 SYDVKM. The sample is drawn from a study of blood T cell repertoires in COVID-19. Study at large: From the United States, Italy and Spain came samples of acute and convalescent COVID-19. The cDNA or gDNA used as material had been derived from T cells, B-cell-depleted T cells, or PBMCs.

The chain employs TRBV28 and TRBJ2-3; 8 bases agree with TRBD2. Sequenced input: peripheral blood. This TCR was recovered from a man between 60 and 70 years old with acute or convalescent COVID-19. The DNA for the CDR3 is TGTGCCAGCAGTTTGACTAGCGTAACCGGCACAGATACGCAGTATTTT. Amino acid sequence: CASSLTSVTGTDTQYF. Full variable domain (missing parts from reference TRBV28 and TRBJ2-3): DVKVTQSSRYLVKRTGEKVFLECVQDMDHENMFWYRQDPGLGLRLIYFSYDVKMKEKGDIPEGYSVSREKKERFSLILESASTNQTSMYLCASSLTSVTGTDTQYFGPGTRLTVL.